This T cell receptor beta chain was found in a study of shared clonotypes between healthy human individuals. Study results and caveats: It was observed that 5% to 6.5% of naive CD4 clonotypes were shared across four donors.

Of note for this clone: The antigen remains undetermined. Other DNA sequences in the same sample also yield this CDR3.

The CDR3 runs to 15 residues. The V and J ends lost 5 bases and 3 bases respectively, with 14 bases between them. The germline V gene has CDR1 SEHNR and CDR2 FQNEAQ (reference sequence). Naive CD8 populations comprised CD45RO-negative cells positively selected for CCR7, excluding terminally differentiated effector memory CD45RA+ cells. Replicate sorted-subset PCRs were loaded with about 0.2 ug DNA, 30,000 to 35,000 T cell genomes. Some clones are missing from TCRdb's copy, which holds only in-frame ones; the method was immunoSEQ multiplex PCR. The data hold about 800,000 clones, with about 96% observed a single time.

The chain couples TRBV7-9 to TRBJ2-1; TRBD2 is a possible D gene (5 bases). Source material: naive CD8+ T cells sorted from blood. This receptor was taken from a young man in good health. CDR3 nucleotide sequence: TGTGCCAGCAGCCCGCGCACGGGGAGCTACAATGAGCAGTTCTTC. This gives the protein CASSPRTGSYNEQFF.